Shown below are 26 T cell receptor beta chains from a single sample sequenced in a study of T cells in women clearing cervical HPV infection. TCRdb's table, derived via immunoSEQ multiplex PCR, lists solely in-frame clones and lacks some. Here the sample table reports around 39,000 clones. Source material: blood buffy coat. The receptors stem from a woman aged 18 to 75 with a cervical HPV16 infection that either progressed to CIN3+ or cleared (not recorded which).

Points on this clone: Read coverage stops 3 residues before the CDR3 terminus; the germline J gene supplies the remainder. The V and J genes are TRBV5-6 and TRBJ1-6, with unresolved D. The CDR3 loop spans 14 amino acids. V gave up 3 bases and J gave up 8 bases, with 12 bases separating them. Germline V gives CDR1 SGHDT, CDR2 YYEEEE. The CDR3 sequence is CASSYRVSDSPLHF. The CDR3 bases that were read are TGTGCCAGCAGCTATCGGGTCTCGGATTCACCC.

As regards this clone: The read gets to within 3 residues of the CDR3 end, and the germline J gene fills in the rest. J is TRBJ2-2 and V is TRBV12-3 or TRBV12-4; 10 bases match TRBD2. CDR3 length: 17 residues. J was trimmed by 6 bases and V by 3 bases; bases with no gene match: 10. The covered CDR3 bases are TGTGCCAGCAGTTTGTCTCCTAGCGGGGGACCCCCCGGGGAG. This encodes CASSLSPSGGPPGE. The whole CDR3 region reads CASSLSPSGGPPGELFF.

Details on this clone: The sequenced fragment ends 3 residues before the CDR3 boundary, so the rest is inferred from the germline J gene. The chain has TRBV11-1 and TRBJ2-5, with D maybe TRBD2 (6 bases). The V gene lost 2 bases and the J gene lost 5 bases, with 6 bases spanning the gap. This CDR3 spans 12 amino acids. The V gene's germline CDR1 is SGHAT and CDR2 FQDESV (reference sequence). CDR3 amino acids: CASSLRGETQYF. The covered CDR3 bases are TGTGCCAGCAGCTTACGGGGGGAGACC.

As to this clone: Sequencing ends 3 residues short of the CDR3 end; the germline J gene provides the rest. This chain links TRBV2 with TRBJ1-1; 7 positions match TRBD1. The CDR3 sequence is 15 residues long. Trimming at V came to 6 bases and at J to 1 base, leaving 8 bases not matched to a gene. CDR1 is SNHLY and CDR2 is FYNNEI in the germline V gene. CDR3 DNA (partial): TGTGCCAGCAGGCCTACCGGGACAGAGAACACTGAA. Its protein is CASRPTGTENTE. In full, the CDR3 reads CASRPTGTENTEAFF.

As for this clone: The read terminates 3 residues ahead of where the CDR3 ends, so the germline J gene completes it. The V and J genes are TRBV12-3 or TRBV12-4 and TRBJ2-2; D is unclear. This CDR3 spans 13 amino acids. The V gene lost 3 bases and the J gene lost 6 bases, with 8 bases spanning the gap. CDR3 region: CASSFKRSGELFF. The sequenced part of the CDR3 DNA is TGTGCCAGCAGTTTCAAGAGGTCCGGGGAG.

To note about this clone: The read terminates 3 residues before the CDR3 end, so the remaining end is supplied by the germline J gene. The V gene is TRBV2, the J gene TRBJ2-3, with a possible D match to TRBD1 (5 bases). This CDR3 contains 14 residues. V was shortened by 6 bases and J by 3 bases, with 13 bases between the two germline ends. Germline V gives CDR1 SNHLY, CDR2 FYNNEI. The sequenced CDR3 bases are TGTGCCAGCAGATCCGACAGTGGAACAGATACG. It specifies CASRSDSGTDT. The full CDR3 protein reads CASRSDSGTDTQYF.

As for this clone: The CDR3 end is not reached by the read, which stops 3 residues before it; the germline J gene fills it in. The chain employs TRBV5-6 and TRBJ1-2; D perhaps matches TRBD1 (5 bases). Germline-derived CDR1 and CDR2 are SGHDT and YYEEEE. The CDR3 consists of 14 residues. The sequenced CDR3 bases are TGTGCCAGCAGCTTATGGGGCAGATCCTACGAC. Translated, it gives CASSLWGRSYD. The full CDR3 reads CASSLWGRSYDYTF.

In regard to this clone: The CDR3 end falls 3 residues outside the read, so it is completed with the germline J gene. This sequence joins TRBV19 and TRBJ2-4, with 7 nucleotides matching TRBD1. The germline gives CDR1 LNHDA, CDR2 SQIVND (reference sequence). The CDR3 is 16 amino acids. CDR3 DNA, as far as it was read: TGTGCCAGTAGTATCCTAAACAGGGGAGCTGGTTATGGT. Translation: CASSILNRGAGYG. The entire CDR3 protein reads CASSILNRGAGYGQYF.

A remark on this clone: The observed sequence ends 3 residues before the CDR3 terminus, with the missing tail filled in from the germline J gene. The chain carries TRBV2 and TRBJ1-2; D ambiguous. The CDR3 contains 11 residues. Per the germline V gene, CDR1 is SNHLY and CDR2 is FYNNEI. The sequenced CDR3 bases are TGTGCCAGCAGTGAATTGCGGGGC. It translates to CASSELRG. The full-length CDR3 reads as CASSELRGYTF.

As for this clone: The read falls 3 residues short of the CDR3 end, and the missing part is taken from the germline J gene. The chain has TRBV7-8 and TRBJ1-1, with 7 bases aligning to TRBD1. The CDR3 loop spans 13 amino acids. CDR1 is SGHVS, CDR2 FQNEAQ, per germline. Unmatched junction bases numbered 2, after V lost 4 bases and J lost 3 bases. The part of the CDR3 DNA that was read is TGTGCCAGCAGCTCCGACAGGGACACTGAA. Residues: CASSSDRDTE. The full CDR3 reads CASSSDRDTEAFF.

Note on this clone: The read stops 3 residues short of the end of the CDR3; the missing end is completed from the germline J gene. The V gene is TRBV12-3 or TRBV12-4, the J gene TRBJ2-5; TRBD2 is a possible D gene (5 bases). The CDR3 is made up of 13 amino acids. V lost 1 base to trimming and J lost 5 bases, with 8 bases between them. The part of the CDR3 DNA that was read is TGTGCCAGCAGTTTAGTGGGCGGGGAGACC. Translation: CASSLVGGET. The full CDR3 protein is CASSLVGGETQYF.

As regards this clone: With the read ending 3 residues before the CDR3 end, the germline J gene is used to fill in that end. The chain joins TRBV5-1 to TRBJ1-4; TRBD1 might be the D (6 bases). The V and J ends lost 4 bases and 8 bases respectively, with 18 bases between them. This CDR3 spans 15 amino acids. Germline assignment: CDR1 SGHRS and CDR2 YFSETQ. The DNA read from the CDR3 is TGCGCCAGCAGCAATTCAGGGGTGCGGAGCGAAAAA. The encoded protein is CASSNSGVRSEK. Given in full, the CDR3 is CASSNSGVRSEKLFF. Full variable domain (missing parts from reference TRBV5-1 and TRBJ1-4): KAGVTQTPRYLIKTRGQQVTLSCSPISGHRSVSWYQQTPGQGLQFLFEYFSETQRNKGNFPGRFSGRQFSNSRSEMNVSTLELGDSALYLCASSNSGVRSEKLFFGSGTQLSVL.

Remarks on this clone: The CDR3 goes on 3 residues after the read ends, and that part is filled in from the germline J gene. This sequence joins TRBV19 and TRBJ1-1; TRBD1 matches at 8 bases. The V gene end was trimmed by 7 bases and the J gene end by 6 bases; junction bases not matched to a gene: 10. This CDR3 has 14 amino acids. CDR1 and CDR2 (germline): LNHDA, SQIVND (reference sequence). CDR3 sequence reads: CASKQGDYGAEAFF. CDR3 DNA (partial): TGTGCCAGTAAACAGGGGGATTATGGCGCTGAA.

As concerns this clone: Read sequence stops 3 residues before the CDR3 end, and the germline J gene provides the missing end. V is TRBV10-2 and J is TRBJ2-3; 10 bases match TRBD2. Trimming at V came to 4 bases and at J to 6 bases, leaving 4 bases not matched to a gene. This CDR3 has 14 residues. The germline V gene has CDR1 WSHSY and CDR2 SAAADI. CDR3 DNA, as far as it was read: TGCGCCAGCAGTGGAGCGGGGGGGCGGGATACG. Its translation is CASSGAGGRDT. The whole CDR3 protein is CASSGAGGRDTQYF.

Worth noting for this clone: The CDR3 is cut off 3 residues early in the read; its end comes from the germline J gene. J is TRBJ1-4 and V is TRBV5-6, with D possibly matching TRBD1 (5 bases). The CDR3 length is 15 residues. Looked up from germline, CDR1 is SGHDT and CDR2 is YYEEEE. CDR3 DNA (partial): TGTGCCAGCAGCTTGGTTCGCAGGGATAATTCACCA. This translates into CASSLVRRDNSP. In full, the CDR3 reads CASSLVRRDNSPLFF.

As regards this clone: The CDR3 end falls 3 residues outside the read, so it is completed with the germline J gene. This chain links TRBV12-3 or TRBV12-4 with TRBJ2-1; 8 nucleotides line up with TRBD1. CDR3 length equals 15 residues. V lost 6 bases to trimming and J lost 8 bases; unmatched junction nucleotides: 12. CDR3 bases read: TGTGCCAGCAGCGACTCAGGGGGCGCATTCGATGAG. Amino acid sequence: CASSDSGGAFDE. The whole CDR3 reads CASSDSGGAFDEQFF.

This clone is medium-sized by frequency. The CDR3 end is not reached by the read, which stops 3 residues before it; the germline J gene fills it in. This chain connects TRBV9 to TRBJ2-2; D is ambiguous. V was trimmed by 4 bases and J by 5 bases, leaving 6 bases between them. The CDR3 is 12 residues long. CDR1 and CDR2 from the germline V gene are SGDLS and YYNGEE. The sequenced CDR3 bases are TGTGCCAGCAGCTCTAGAACCGGGGAG. This translates into CASSSRTGE. The whole CDR3 protein is CASSSRTGELFF.

On this clone itself: The read stops 3 residues short of the end of the CDR3; the missing end is completed from the germline J gene. V gene TRBV2 combines with J gene TRBJ2-5, with D uncertain. Germline-derived CDR1 and CDR2 are SNHLY and FYNNEI. CDR3 length: 14 amino acids. V was cut by 3 bases and J by 0 bases, with 8 bases left in between. The CDR3 region is CASSDFPDQETQYF. The CDR3 bases that were read are TGTGCCAGCAGTGATTTTCCGGACCAAGAGACC.

As regards this clone: The observed sequence ends 3 residues before the CDR3 terminus, with the missing tail filled in from the germline J gene. The chain combines TRBV20-1 with TRBJ1-1; tentatively, D is TRBD1 (5 bases). In germline, CDR1 is DFQATT, CDR2 SNEGSKA (reference sequence). V was trimmed by 6 bases and J by 3 bases, leaving 14 bases between them. This CDR3 is 13 amino acids long. CDR3 DNA (partial): TGCAGTGCCCGTTCCGAAGGGGACACTGAA. This codes for CSARSEGDTE. The whole CDR3 sequence reads CSARSEGDTEAFF.

As for this clone: The junction does not match germline at one end; this may be a read error. The read finishes 3 residues shy of the CDR3 end, and the germline J gene is used to complete it. The chain couples TRBV4-2 to TRBJ2-6; no clear D. This CDR3 spans 16 amino acids. CDR1 is LGHNA, CDR2 YNFKEQ, per germline. The CDR3 bases that were read are TGCGCCAGCAGCCAAGATGCAGGCTCTGGGGCCAACGTC. This gives the protein CASSQDAGSGANV. The whole CDR3 is CASSQDAGSGANVLTF.

Note on this clone: One end of the junction varies from germline; a read error may be responsible. The CDR3 end is not reached by the read, which stops 3 residues before it; the germline J gene fills it in. The V gene is TRBV7-7, the J gene TRBJ2-7; 9 bases line up with TRBD2. In germline, CDR1 is SSHAT, CDR2 FNYEAQ (reference sequence). The CDR3 spans 16 residues. CDR3 amino acids: CASSCVAGGPSYEQYF. CDR3 DNA (partial): TGTGCTAGCAGCTGCGTGGCGGGGGGGCCTTCCTACGAG.

Here the CDR3 reads CASSLLGTGKYEQFF. CDR3 DNA, as far as it was read: TGTGCCAGCAGCCTCCTAGGGACAGGAAAATATGAG. This sequence joins TRBV6-2 or TRBV6-3 and TRBJ2-1; 8 nucleotides line up with TRBD1. The read gets to within 3 residues of the CDR3 end, and the germline J gene fills in the rest. Losses at the gene ends were 6 bases for V and 8 bases for J; bases not matched to a gene: 12. Germline V gene lookup returns CDR1 MNHEY and CDR2 SVGEGT. The CDR3 is 15 residues long.

Comment on this clone: The CDR3 end falls 3 residues outside the read, so it is completed with the germline J gene. The chain joins TRBV15 to TRBJ1-1, with D perhaps TRBD1 (6 bases). Germline CDR1 and CDR2: LNHNV and YYDKDF (reference sequence). This CDR3 comprises 12 residues. The CDR3 reads CATSATGLGAFF. Partial CDR3 DNA: TGTGCCACCAGCGCAACAGGGCTGGGA.

Concerning this clone: The read halts 3 residues ahead of the CDR3 end, with the missing end drawn from the germline J gene. The chain links TRBV19 to TRBJ2-1; 11 nucleotides match TRBD2. This CDR3 contains 17 residues. The V gene's germline CDR1 is LNHDA and CDR2 SQIVND (reference sequence). The V segment lost 7 bases and the J segment 3 bases; nucleotides outside the gene matches: 11. The CDR3 bases that were read are TGTGCCAGTACCCCACGTAGCGGGGGGGCCGGCTACAATGAG. Its protein product is CASTPRSGGAGYNE. The whole CDR3 protein is CASTPRSGGAGYNEQFF.

Regarding this clone: The read finishes 3 residues shy of the CDR3 end, and the germline J gene is used to complete it. The chain joins TRBV19 to TRBJ1-5, with 9 positions matching TRBD1. Looked up from germline, CDR1 is LNHDA and CDR2 is SQIVND (reference sequence). This CDR3 has 14 amino acids. The junction had 10 bases not matched to a gene; V was cut back by 9 bases and J by 7 bases. CDR3 DNA, as far as it was read: TGTGCCAGCAAGGGACAGGGTAGAGGACAGCCC. Amino acids: CASKGQGRGQP. The full CDR3 is CASKGQGRGQPQHF.

On this clone itself: The DNA ends 3 residues before the CDR3 does, and the rest of the CDR3 is filled in from the germline J gene. The rearrangement joins TRBV5-1 to TRBJ2-1; TRBD1 might be the D (5 bases). This CDR3 is 14 amino acids long. Trimming took off 1 base at V and 6 bases at J, with 11 bases between the two ends. The germline V gene has CDR1 SGHRS and CDR2 YFSETQ. This CDR3 is CASSLPQGSNEQFF. The part of the CDR3 DNA that was read is TGCGCCAGCAGCTTGCCTCAGGGATCCAATGAG.